A single sample gave rise to the 23 T cell receptor beta chains below, sequenced in a study of cytotoxic CD8 clonotypes in ibrutinib-treated CLL. Produced via immunoSEQ multiplex PCR; TCRdb's table is partial and in-frame only. The sample holds some 150,000 clones, 60% to 85% seen once. This specimen was PBMCs, taken after 12 months of ibrutinib treatment. These receptors were collected from a human donor with chronic lymphocytic leukemia.

The V gene is TRBV5-6, the J gene TRBJ1-2; 7 bases are a match to TRBD1. The CDR3 covers 13 residues. The germline CDR1 and CDR2 sequences are SGHDT and YYEEEE. V gave up 0 bases and J gave up 7 bases; unmatched junction bases: 3. CDR3 protein: CASSLGGGSGYTF. CDR3 bases: TGTGCCAGCAGCTTGGGAGGGGGCTCTGGCTACACCTTC. Together with reference TRBV5-6 and TRBJ1-2, the CDR3 gives the full variable domain: DAGVTQSPTHLIKTRGQQVTLRCSPKSGHDTVSWYQQALGQGPQFIFQYYEEEERQRGNFPDRFSGHQFPNYSSELNVNALLLGDSALYLCASSLGGGSGYTFGSGTRLTVV.

V usage is TRBV16 and J usage is TRBJ1-2; 7 bases are a match to TRBD1. CDR3 length: 14 amino acids. The germline CDR1 and CDR2 sequences are KGHSY and FQNENV. The V gene end was trimmed by 4 bases and the J gene end by 0 bases; junction bases not matched to a gene: 2. The CDR3 is CASSLRGANYGYTF. The CDR3, as DNA: TGTGCCAGCAGCCTCAGGGGGGCTAACTATGGCTACACCTTC.

The chain recombines TRBV27 with TRBJ2-7; TRBD2 aligns across 8 bases. The CDR3 sequence is 15 residues long. Losses at the gene ends were 5 bases for V and 2 bases for J; bases not matched to a gene: 8. CDR1 and CDR2 (germline): MNHEY, SMNVEV (reference sequence). The CDR3 DNA sequence: TGTGCCAGCAGTCCCCCGGGAGGGGTCCCCTACGAGCAGTACTTC. Its translation: CASSPPGGVPYEQYF.

The chain employs TRBV7-9 and TRBJ2-1; D gene unclear. Germline values: CDR1 SEHNR, CDR2 FQNEAQ (reference sequence). The CDR3 is made up of 16 amino acids. The V and J ends lost 8 bases and 0 bases respectively, with 17 bases between them. The CDR3 reads CASGNFAGVSYNEQFF. The DNA of the CDR3 is TGTGCCAGCGGAAATTTCGCCGGAGTCTCCTACAATGAGCAGTTCTTC. The complete variable domain, with remaining parts taken from reference TRBV7-9 and TRBJ2-1, reads DTGVSQNPRHKITKRGQNVTFRCDPISEHNRLYWYRQTLGQGPEFLTYFQNEAQLEKSRLLSDRFSAERPKGSFSTLEIQRTEQGDSAMYLCASGNFAGVSYNEQFFGPGTRLTVL.

The chain combines TRBV5-4 with TRBJ2-1, with D perhaps assigned TRBD1 or TRBD2 (5 bases each). Germline lookup yields CDR1 SGHNT and CDR2 YYREEE (reference sequence). V was cut by 4 bases and J by 8 bases, with 16 bases left in between. The CDR3 consists of 14 residues. The CDR3 sequence is CASSRGVGLDEQFF. The CDR3 DNA reads TGTGCCAGCAGCCGAGGGGTAGGGCTCGATGAGCAGTTCTTC.

This clone appeared a few times. The chain combines TRBV9 with TRBJ1-1; 10 bases are shared with TRBD1. Looked up from germline, CDR1 is SGDLS and CDR2 is YYNGEE. This CDR3 is built from 15 residues. The J segment lost 4 bases and the V segment lost 3 bases, leaving 6 bases of the junction unmatched. The CDR3 reads CASSGQGTGVTEAFF. The CDR3 bases are TGTGCCAGCAGCGGGCAGGGGACAGGGGTCACTGAAGCTTTCTTT.

The chain's CDR3 is CASSYLRTSGAYEQYF. The CDR3 DNA reads TGTGCCAGCAGTTACCTTCGGACTAGCGGGGCCTACGAGCAGTACTTC. The rearrangement uses TRBV6-5 and TRBJ2-7; 12 positions match TRBD2. The germline CDR1 and CDR2 sequences are MNHEY and SVGAGI. The CDR3 is 16 amino acids. Trimming removed 2 bases from V and 2 bases from J; junction bases left unmatched: 4.

The chain is built from TRBV7-6 and TRBJ1-2, with D hard to call. The CDR3 extends over 11 amino acids. Germline V gene sequence: CDR1 SGHVS, CDR2 FNYEAQ. Trimming cost V 1 base and J 6 bases, with 3 bases left between them. The DNA for the CDR3 is TGTGCCAGCAGCTTAGGGGATGGCTACACCTTC. Translation: CASSLGDGYTF. The whole variable domain, filled in from reference TRBV7-6 and TRBJ1-2, reads GAGVSQSPRYKVTKRGQDVALRCDPISGHVSLYWYRQALGQGPEFLTYFNYEAQQDKSGLPNDRFSAERPEGSISTLTIQRTEQRDSAMYRCASSLGDGYTFGSGTRLTVV.

This clone occurred once. This chain uses TRBV25-1 with TRBJ2-2, with D hard to call. The CDR3 is 14 residues long. Per the germline V gene, CDR1 is MGHDK and CDR2 is SYGVNS. Trimming cost V 7 bases and J 4 bases, with 13 bases left between them. CDR3 nucleotide sequence: TGTGCCAGCAAAGAACGTGGGTTCACCGGGGAGCTGTTTTTT. The encoded protein is CASKERGFTGELFF.

This chain uses TRBV5-1 with TRBJ2-3; 10 nucleotides match TRBD2. The CDR3 has 19 residues. Germline V gene sequence: CDR1 SGHRS, CDR2 YFSETQ. Trimming took 4 bases from V and 4 from J; bases not matched to a gene: 18. CDR3 sequence: CASSIQGAAGLAKADTQYF. Written as DNA, the CDR3 is TGCGCCAGCAGCATCCAGGGGGCAGCGGGACTAGCGAAGGCAGATACGCAGTATTTT. Full variable domain (rest looked up from reference TRBV5-1 and TRBJ2-3): KAGVTQTPRYLIKTRGQQVTLSCSPISGHRSVSWYQQTPGQGLQFLFEYFSETQRNKGNFPGRFSGRQFSNSRSEMNVSTLELGDSALYLCASSIQGAAGLAKADTQYFGPGTRLTVL.

The genes are TRBV18 and TRBJ1-1, with D uncertain. Germline CDR1 and CDR2: KGHSH and LQKENI. V was cut by 0 bases and J by 0 bases, with 8 bases left in between. There are 15 residues in the CDR3. CDR3 amino acids: CASSPPSWVNTEAFF. In DNA, the CDR3 is TGTGCCAGCTCACCACCGTCTTGGGTGAACACTGAAGCTTTCTTT.

This sequence joins TRBV5-1 and TRBJ2-1, with TRBD2 identical over 9 bases. This CDR3 region has 16 residues. The ends lost 0 bases at V and 7 bases at J; junction bases unmatched: 8. The germline V gene has CDR1 SGHRS and CDR2 YFSETQ. CDR3 sequence (DNA): TGCGCCAGCAGCTTGGCACCGCTAGCGGGAAATAATGAGCAGTTCTTC. Its translation is CASSLAPLAGNNEQFF.

CDR3 nucleotide sequence: TGTGCCAGCAGTTACAACGGGAATAGCAATCAGCCCCAGCATTTT. Translation: CASSYNGNSNQPQHF. The chain joins TRBV6-5 to TRBJ1-5; no clear D. The V end lost 2 bases, the J end lost 0 bases, and 8 bases lay between the germline ends. This CDR3 has 15 amino acids. CDR1 is MNHEY, CDR2 SVGAGI, per germline.

The chain uses TRBV27 and TRBJ1-5; TRBD1 matches at 8 bases. CDR1 and CDR2 from the germline V gene are MNHEY and SMNVEV (reference sequence). V dropped 5 bases and J dropped 3; count of bases not matched to a gene: 6. This CDR3 is built from 15 residues. The CDR3 spells CASSAGTGLNQPQHF. As DNA, the CDR3 is TGTGCCAGCAGTGCCGGGACAGGCCTCAATCAGCCCCAGCATTTT.

The CDR3 sequence: CASSLGDSYSNQPQHF. In DNA, the CDR3 is TGCGCCAGCAGCTTGGGGGACAGCTATAGCAATCAGCCCCAGCATTTT. V gene TRBV5-1 combines with J gene TRBJ1-5; 7 bases are a match to TRBD1. The trim removed 0 bases at V and 0 bases at J, leaving 3 bases unmatched. The CDR3 contains 16 residues. CDR1 and CDR2 (germline): SGHRS, YFSETQ. Using reference TRBV5-1 and TRBJ1-5 for the parts outside the CDR3, the full variable domain is KAGVTQTPRYLIKTRGQQVTLSCSPISGHRSVSWYQQTPGQGLQFLFEYFSETQRNKGNFPGRFSGRQFSNSRSEMNVSTLELGDSALYLCASSLGDSYSNQPQHFGDGTRLSIL.

The chain joins TRBV30 to TRBJ1-6; no clear D. The CDR3 contains 11 residues. Deletions cut 5 bases from V and 14 bases from J, with 13 bases between. Germline-derived CDR1 and CDR2 are GTSNPN and SVGIG (reference sequence). CDR3 DNA sequence: TGTGCCTGGCTTGGTAGTAGGACCCTCCACTTT. It encodes CAWLGSRTLHF.

The V call is TRBV6-6, the J call TRBJ1-1; no clear D gene. The CDR3 contains 14 residues. V shed 6 bases and J shed 1 base, with 12 bases lying between them. Germline CDR1 is MNHNY and CDR2 is SVGAGI (reference sequence). CDR3 amino acids: CASRARAGNTEAFF. In nucleotides, the CDR3 is TGTGCCAGCAGGGCCCGGGCGGGGAACACTGAAGCTTTCTTT.

The gene calls are TRBV28 and TRBJ1-2, with D unclear. With 4 bases removed from V and 4 bases from J, the gap between germline ends came to 19 bases. This CDR3 is built from 16 residues. Germline V gene data show CDR1 as MDHEN and CDR2 as SYDVKM. The CDR3 loop is CASSSVYVHTAYGYTF. The CDR3 DNA reads TGTGCCAGCAGTTCGGTCTATGTCCACACCGCCTATGGCTACACCTTC.

Regarding this clone: The same CDR3 is also encoded by other DNA sequences in this sample. This chain connects TRBV11-3 to TRBJ2-7; 8 positions match TRBD1. V lost 5 bases, J lost 2 bases, and 5 bases stayed unmatched. Germline CDR1 reads SGHNT; CDR2 reads YENEEA. This CDR3 is built from 14 residues. The CDR3 nucleotides read TGTGCCAGCAGCCCTCAGGGGGCTACCTACGAGCAGTACTTC. Protein product: CASSPQGATYEQYF.

The chain recombines TRBV5-1 with TRBJ1-1, with D possibly TRBD1 on 6 matching bases. Trimming removed 4 bases from V and 1 base from J, with 8 bases in between. This CDR3 is 13 amino acids long. Per germline, CDR1 SGHRS and CDR2 YFSETQ. CDR3 nucleotide sequence: TGCGCCAGCAGCCAGGACAGGAACACTGAAGCTTTCTTT. Translation: CASSQDRNTEAFF.

This clone came up once. V and J are TRBV14 and TRBJ2-2; possibly TRBD1 or TRBD2 for D (5 bases each). Germline lookup yields CDR1 SGHDN and CDR2 FVKESK. V dropped 0 bases and J dropped 7 bases, with 21 bases sitting between them. The CDR3 runs to 18 residues. The CDR3 spells CASSQDAEVLGENGELFF. In nucleotides, the CDR3 is TGTGCCAGCAGCCAAGATGCTGAGGTCTTGGGGGAAAACGGGGAGCTGTTTTTT.

This sequence joins TRBV30 and TRBJ2-6, with D unresolved. Germline CDR1 and CDR2: GTSNPN and SVGIG (reference sequence). Trimming left V 4 bases short and J 2 bases short, with 9 bases between. CDR3 length: 14 residues. CDR3: CAWNWVTGANVLTF. The CDR3 DNA reads TGTGCCTGGAATTGGGTCACTGGGGCCAACGTCCTGACTTTC.

The rearrangement uses TRBV30 and TRBJ2-5; maybe TRBD2 (6 bases). The J call may be faulty, since TRBJ2-7 better matches the DNA end. CDR1 GTSNPN and CDR2 SVGIG come from the germline V gene (reference sequence). The CDR3 has 14 amino acids. The CDR3 nucleotides read TGTGCCTGGAGTGTGGTTAGCGGACCCTACGAGCAGTACTTC. Its protein product is CAWSVVSGPYEQYF.